The source of this TCR beta chain is a study of cytotoxic CD8 clonotypes in ibrutinib-treated CLL (dated by TCRdb to about 2021). General notes on the study: In this cohort, some 16 patients were treatment-naive and approximately 10 were relapsed/refractory, while approximately 18 had unmutated IGHV. Partial responses were observed in approximately 24 patients and complete responses in 2; after a median follow-up of roughly 72 months, remission was maintained in 14 patients and progression was observed in some twelve. Samples at response were collected after a median of around twelve months of treatment, with a range of about 6 to 36 months. An average of 255,043 productive templates and 80,000 to 100,000 productive rearrangements was obtained per sample. Of the 80 to 95 participants in the trial, 25 to 30 had longitudinal samples available. Cryopreserved peripheral blood mononuclear cells were obtained before treatment, at response, and at either sustained remission or disease progression. Every remission and progressive disease sample was obtained while ibrutinib was still being received by the patients. Paper-wide results and their limitations: Public clonotypes were rare and either shrank or stayed stable during treatment, and the rise in clonality at ibrutinib response reflected expansion of private clonotypes. Clonality increased at ibrutinib response, stayed stable in sustained remission, and fell back toward baseline at progression. Sustained-remission and progressing patients did not have matched sampling times, and lymph node repertoires were not examined. At baseline, clonality was higher than in age-matched healthy donors and showed a strong correlation with circulating CD8+ T-cell counts.

The sample's time point, from its label and the paper: less than 30 months on ibrutinib. For TCR beta library preparation, around 1.9 micrograms of genomic DNA were extracted from the cryopreserved PBMCs. High-throughput TCR beta sequencing was performed on longitudinal blood samples from CLL patients receiving ibrutinib monotherapy. The patients took part in an open-label, single-center phase 2 trial of ibrutinib monotherapy. Note on this clone: Its antigen specificity is not known. Base qualities are not at hand, and no much larger clone is one base apart.

The goal of deep resolution MiSeq sequencing was a depth between 1 in 1 million and 1 in 200,000 T cells, and coverage averaged 10x per clonotype. The immunoSEQ hsTCRB Kit was used to generate TCR beta libraries. The authors' analysis ran thus. Data were analyzed with ImmunoSEQ Data Assistant and ImmunoSEQ Analyzer, with V, D and J genes assigned per IMGT definitions. Clonality was computed as one minus normalized Shannon entropy of productive rearrangement frequencies, ranging from 0 to 1. Only overrepresented clonotypes making up at least 0.05% of each patient's repertoire were included in the public clonotype analysis. Repertoires from approximately 13 age-matched healthy donors in immuneACCESS were used as clonality controls. Sourced from immuneACCESS, this table was stored by TCRdb with only in-frame sequences that have V and J called. A share of the clones is absent; for the studies checked, an unresolved V gene accounts for under half, and the remainder has no known explanation. V and J calls and clone size are copied from that table; D and trimming were computed from the DNA. The sample table holds 20,000 to 25,000 clones, of which 65% to 75% were seen once. Around 30% of the sample is in the top ten clones.

The CDR3 has 14 amino acids, counting the end cysteine and phenylalanine. The DNA shown is the 42-base CDR3, in frame from base 1. The germline V gene (reference sequence) gives CDR1 as SEHNR and CDR2 as FQNEAQ. V is trimmed back by 5 bases and J by 3 bases, and the junction contains 4 bases that no gene match accounts for. The sample here was PBMCs, taken after 24 months of ibrutinib treatment. The sequence was obtained from a human donor with chronic lymphocytic leukemia. Rearrangement joined TRBV7-9 to TRBJ1-2, and 9 junction bases match TRBD1. At the DNA level, the sequence is TGTGCCAGCAGCCGGGACAGGGCGGACTATGGCTACACCTTC. It codes for CASSRDRADYGYTF. Supplemented by the reference TRBV7-9 and TRBJ1-2 proteins around the CDR3, the complete variable domain is DTGVSQNPRHKITKRGQNVTFRCDPISEHNRLYWYRQTLGQGPEFLTYFQNEAQLEKSRLLSDRFSAERPKGSFSTLEIQRTEQGDSAMYLCASSRDRADYGYTFGSGTRLTVV.